Below are 21 T cell receptor beta chains sequenced from a single sample in a study of cytomegalovirus exposure and HLA in healthy donors (dated by TCRdb to 2017 to 2019). The library relied on the immunoSEQ multiplex PCR assay. TCRdb took this table from immuneACCESS and kept in-frame rearrangements with V and J called. Such tables lack part of the clones; where checked against another copy, unresolved V genes explain under half of the gap, and the rest is unexplained. The sample table holds fewer than 150,000 clones, of which more than 70% were seen once. Of the sample, around 1.9% is held by the ten largest clones. The material sequenced was PBMCs. These TCRs come from a man younger than 35 in good health and CMV-seronegative.

The table lists this clone with a few counts. V is TRBV7-9 and J is TRBJ1-1; the D is unclear. The germline V gene encodes CDR1 SEHNR and CDR2 FQNEAQ (reference sequence). V lost 5 bases and J lost 1, with 20 bases in between. CDR3 length equals 17 residues. CDR3: CASSASTWGVENTEAFF. In DNA form, the CDR3 reads TGTGCCAGCAGCGCCAGTACGTGGGGAGTTGAGAACACTGAAGCTTTCTTT.

CDR3 sequence reads: CASSEDRVGNEQFF. The CDR3 nucleotides read TGTGCCAGCAGTGAGGACAGGGTAGGCAATGAGCAGTTCTTC. The chain uses TRBV28 and TRBJ2-1; the match to TRBD1 covers 8 bases. CDR3 length equals 14 residues. The germline gives CDR1 MDHEN, CDR2 SYDVKM. Unmatched junction bases numbered 6, after V lost 5 bases and J lost 6 bases.

This clone was picked up a small number of times. Here the CDR3 reads CASSLQGYSYEQYF. The CDR3 DNA follows: TGTGCCAGCAGCTTACAGGGGTACTCCTACGAGCAGTACTTC. The chain links TRBV14 to TRBJ2-7, with 7 bases fitting TRBD1. The CDR3 covers 14 residues. From germline, CDR1 is SGHDN and CDR2 FVKESK. V dropped 5 bases and J dropped 0; count of bases not matched to a gene: 4. Full variable domain (outside the CDR3, taken from reference TRBV14 and TRBJ2-7): EAGVTQFPSHSVIEKGQTVTLRCDPISGHDNLYWYRRVMGKEIKFLLHFVKESKQDESGMPNNRFLAERTGGTYSTLKVQPAELEDSGVYFCASSLQGYSYEQYFGPGTRLTVT.

This clone was detected only once. This chain uses TRBV6-6 with TRBJ2-1; TRBD1 might be the D (7 bases). Trimming cost V 2 bases and J 7 bases, with 15 bases left between them. The germline gives CDR1 MNHNY, CDR2 SVGAGI (reference sequence). The CDR3 loop spans 15 amino acids. CDR3 in DNA: TGTGCCAGCAGTTACGACAGGGACTCGTATAATGAGCAGTTCTTC. Protein: CASSYDRDSYNEQFF.

The J gene is TRBJ2-1, the V gene TRBV11-2, with D perhaps matching TRBD2 (6 bases). The CDR3 runs 15 residues. Per the germline V gene, CDR1 is SGHAT and CDR2 is FQNNGV. V was shortened by 1 base and J by 5 bases, with 12 bases between the two germline ends. CDR3 loop: CASSLVSGPDNEQFF. CDR3 coding DNA: TGTGCCAGCAGCTTAGTTAGCGGACCCGACAATGAGCAGTTCTTC.

This clone was found once. The chain couples TRBV4-1 to TRBJ2-7; 8 bases are a match to TRBD1. The germline V gene has CDR1 MGHRA and CDR2 YSYEKL. J was trimmed by 5 bases and V by 1 base; bases with no gene match: 4. The CDR3 sequence is 14 residues long. This CDR3 is CASSQGPGGDEQYF. The CDR3, as DNA: TGCGCCAGCAGCCAAGGTCCAGGGGGCGACGAGCAGTACTTC.

The V call is TRBV11-2, the J call TRBJ1-1; a weak D match, TRBD1 (6 bases). CDR1 and CDR2 from the germline V gene are SGHAT and FQNNGV. The V gene lost 4 bases and the J gene lost 4 bases, with 10 bases spanning the gap. The length of the CDR3 is 13 residues. Written as DNA, the CDR3 is TGTGCCAGCAGCTCACAGGGTGCCACTGAAGCTTTCTTT. Encoded protein: CASSSQGATEAFF.

This rearrangement joins TRBV27 to TRBJ2-7; maybe TRBD1 (5 bases). Germline lookup yields CDR1 MNHEY and CDR2 SMNVEV (reference sequence). Trimming took off 5 bases at V and 3 bases at J, with 11 bases between the two ends. This CDR3 spans 13 amino acids. The CDR3 loop is CASSLRQYYEQYF. The CDR3, as DNA: TGTGCCAGCAGTCTCCGACAGTACTACGAGCAGTACTTC.

This sequence joins TRBV19 and TRBJ2-7, with 8 nucleotides matching TRBD1. This CDR3 has 11 residues. The junction had 0 bases not matched to a gene; V was cut back by 8 bases and J by 3 bases. In germline, CDR1 is LNHDA, CDR2 SQIVND (reference sequence). CDR3 DNA: TGTGCCAGTGGACAGGGCTACGAGCAGTACTTC. Protein sequence: CASGQGYEQYF.

The chain carries TRBV29-1 and TRBJ2-1, with D unclear. The CDR3 is 12 residues long. Trimming stripped 6 bases from V and 1 base from J, with 7 bases between. Germline V CDR1 and CDR2: SQVTM, ANQGSEA. As DNA, the CDR3 is TGCAGCGTACGGTGGTCCTACAATGAGCAGTTCTTC. Its translation: CSVRWSYNEQFF.

V is TRBV2 and J is TRBJ1-6; TRBD1 is a possible D gene (5 bases). The CDR3 totals 17 residues. Germline CDR1 is SNHLY and CDR2 is FYNNEI. V lost 1 base, J lost 1 base, and 11 bases lay in between. The CDR3 DNA follows: TGTGCCAGCAGTGAAGAATCGGGGGGTTCCTATAATTCACCCCTCCACTTT. Residues: CASSEESGGSYNSPLHF.

This chain links TRBV6-6 with TRBJ2-7, with 8 positions matching TRBD2. This CDR3 is 15 amino acids long. V dropped 1 base and J dropped 3; count of bases not matched to a gene: 5. The V gene's germline CDR1 is MNHNY and CDR2 SVGAGI (reference sequence). CDR3 bases: TGTGCCAGCAGTTACTTAAGCGGGAGTAGCTACGAGCAGTACTTC. Translated, it gives CASSYLSGSSYEQYF.

This sequence joins TRBV29-1 and TRBJ1-1; TRBD1 is a possible D gene (6 bases). V was shortened by 6 bases and J by 5 bases, with 13 bases between the two germline ends. This CDR3 has 12 residues. The germline gives CDR1 SQVTM, CDR2 ANQGSEA. CDR3 amino acids: CSVQGLYTEAFF. The CDR3 DNA sequence: TGCAGCGTACAGGGTTTATATACTGAAGCTTTCTTT.

This chain uses TRBV19 with TRBJ2-7; D is perhaps TRBD1 (7 bases). Trimming took 5 bases from V and 0 from J, leaving 23 bases between them. CDR1 and CDR2 from the germline V gene are LNHDA and SQIVND (reference sequence). There are 18 residues in the CDR3. Here the CDR3 reads CASSSEGAWRQSSYEQYF. In DNA, the CDR3 is TGTGCCAGTAGTTCGGAGGGGGCCTGGCGGCAAAGCTCCTACGAGCAGTACTTC. Together with reference TRBV19 and TRBJ2-7, the CDR3 gives the full variable domain: DGGITQSPKYLFRKEGQNVTLSCEQNLNHDAMYWYRQDPGQGLRLIYYSQIVNDFQKGDIAEGYSVSREKKESFPLTVTSAQKNPTAFYLCASSSEGAWRQSSYEQYFGPGTRLTVT.

The chain links TRBV9 to TRBJ1-4; TRBD1 is a possible D gene (6 bases). Trimming removed 4 bases at V and 4 bases at J, with 14 bases between. Germline CDR1 is SGDLS and CDR2 is YYNGEE. The CDR3 contains 15 residues. The CDR3 DNA reads as TGTGCCAGCAGCTTCAGGGGTGACGATAATGAAAAACTGTTTTTT. Its translation is CASSFRGDDNEKLFF.

The chain is built from TRBV30 and TRBJ1-4; D may be TRBD1 (5 bases). Trimming removed 1 base from V and 1 base from J, with 13 bases in between. The CDR3 contains 16 residues. Germline V gene sequence: CDR1 GTSNPN, CDR2 SVGIG (reference sequence). The CDR3 bases are TGTGCCTGGAGTGCAGGGTTCGTTCGAACTAATGAAAAACTGTTTTTT. This encodes CAWSAGFVRTNEKLFF.

This chain uses TRBV6-1 with TRBJ2-1; D remains ambiguous. From germline, CDR1 is MNHNS and CDR2 SASEGT. The CDR3 sequence is 14 residues long. The ends were cut back, 5 bases at V and 5 bases at J, with 13 bases in the middle. CDR3: CASSHVLQNNEQFF. The CDR3 nucleotides are TGTGCCAGCAGTCACGTCCTCCAGAACAATGAGCAGTTCTTC.

CDR3 coding DNA: TGTGCCACCAGCGAAGGACTAGCGGGAATATACGAGCAGTACTTC. Residues: CATSEGLAGIYEQYF. The chain links TRBV15 to TRBJ2-7; 12 bases are shared with TRBD2. Trimming took 5 bases from V and 4 from J; bases not matched to a gene: 6. Germline CDR1 reads LNHNV; CDR2 reads YYDKDF (reference sequence). This CDR3 region has 15 residues.

J is TRBJ2-5 and V is TRBV27, with a tentative D call TRBD1 (6 bases). Per the germline V gene, CDR1 is MNHEY and CDR2 is SMNVEV (reference sequence). V was clipped by 7 bases and J by 10 bases, with 22 bases between them. This CDR3 comprises 14 residues. The CDR3, as DNA: TGTGCCAGCAAACCAGGGGCGTCAGGTGGGAACCAGTACTTC. This codes for CASKPGASGGNQYF.

The rearrangement joins TRBV19 to TRBJ2-7, with D possibly matching TRBD2 (6 bases). Trimming left V 6 bases short and J 0 bases short, with 12 bases between. The length of the CDR3 is 14 residues. Germline V gene sequence: CDR1 LNHDA, CDR2 SQIVND (reference sequence). The chain's CDR3 is CASSEGLGSYEQYF. As DNA, the CDR3 is TGTGCCAGTAGCGAGGGACTGGGCTCCTACGAGCAGTACTTC.

The gene calls are TRBV4-1 and TRBJ2-3; 7 bases match TRBD1. Germline-derived CDR1 and CDR2 are MGHRA and YSYEKL. The V and J ends lost 4 bases and 3 bases, in that order; junction bases with no gene match: 4. The length of the CDR3 is 14 residues. CDR3 region: CASSPWDSTDTQYF. Here the CDR3 DNA reads TGCGCCAGCAGCCCATGGGACAGTACAGATACGCAGTATTTT.